A selection of T cell receptor beta chains follows, all from one sample in a study of blood T cell repertoires in COVID-19. Assay: immunoSEQ multiplex PCR; the TCRdb copy retains only in-frame clones and omits some. The sample shows around 33,000 clones, approximately 71% of them seen only once. The sample was peripheral blood. These receptors originate from a human donor in a cohort sampled during active COVID-19. Each CDR3 is given with its conserved first and last residue. A D gene is named only where the DNA matches it firmly. Size is stated for part of the rows, as once, few or many counts, or as a class when the clone is expanded.

d_gene	v_gene	j_gene	abundance	CDR3nt	CDR3aa
NA	TRBV14	TRBJ1-5	NA	TGTGCCAGCAGCTGCGTTACAGGATCGGGCAATCAGCCCCAGCATTTT	CASSCVTGSGNQPQHF
NA	TRBV5-6	TRBJ2-7	few	TGTGCCAGCAGCCCCGCGGGACGGCTCTCCTACGAGCAGTACTTC	CASSPAGRLSYEQYF
TRBD1	TRBV19	TRBJ1-1	NA	TGTGCCAGTAGTACCTCCGGGACAGGGGCCCGGGCTTTCTTT	CASSTSGTGARAFF
TRBD1	TRBV6-4	TRBJ1-6	NA	TGTGCCAGCAGTGCCCAGGGGGCAGGCTCACCCCTCCACTTT	CASSAQGAGSPLHF
TRBD2	TRBV29-1	TRBJ2-1	NA	TGCAGCGTTCCGGGAGAGCGGGGGCCCGCCTACAATGAGCAGTTCTTC	CSVPGERGPAYNEQFF
NA	TRBV9	TRBJ2-3	NA	TGTGCCAGCAGCGTCCTTCCAGGGTCTAGCACAGATACGCAGTATTTT	CASSVLPGSSTDTQYF
NA	TRBV10-3	TRBJ1-1	NA	TGTGCCATCAGTACGGGGAGACTATTGAACACTGAAGCTTTCTTT	CAISTGRLLNTEAFF
NA	TRBV7-2	TRBJ2-7	NA	TGTGCCAGCAGCTTGGGACTGGCAACCTACGAGCAGTACTTC	CASSLGLATYEQYF
NA	TRBV29-1	TRBJ1-1	NA	TGCAGCGTTGAGGAGGGGCTTGGTTTCTTT	CSVEEGLGFF
NA	TRBV3-1/TRBV3-2	TRBJ1-2	NA	TGTGCCAGCAGCCCGCACAGGGAACCTAACTATGGCTACACCTTC	CASSPHREPNYGYTF
NA	TRBV7-9	TRBJ1-1	NA	TGTGCCAGCAGCTTAGCTTGGACACTTAACACTGAAGCTTTCTTT	CASSLAWTLNTEAFF
NA	TRBV5-8	TRBJ2-2	NA	TGTGCCAGCAGCTTTCAGGATCCCCTCGATGGCGGGGAGCTGTTTTTT	CASSFQDPLDGGELFF
NA	TRBV7-9	TRBJ2-1	medium-sized	TGTGCCAGCAGCTTTCCTAACTCCTACAATGAGCAGTTCTTC	CASSFPNSYNEQFF
NA	TRBV4-1	TRBJ1-1	few	TGCGCCAGCAGCCAAGAGGCTAAGGGGATCACTGAAGCTTTCTTT	CASSQEAKGITEAFF
NA	TRBV19	TRBJ1-6	NA	TGTGCCAGTAGTACGGACAGCGTGTCACCCCTCCACTTT	CASSTDSVSPLHF
NA	TRBV7-9	TRBJ2-2	NA	TGTGCCAGCAGCTCCATGTCCACCGGGGAGCTGTTTTTT	CASSSMSTGELFF
NA	TRBV6-1	TRBJ2-7	NA	TGTGCCAGCAGTGAAATTTTGGCGGCCTCCATCTACGAGCAGTACTTC	CASSEILAASIYEQYF
TRBD1	TRBV5-1	TRBJ1-2	NA	TGCGCCAGCAGCTTGTTCTCTCCGCAGGGGGCGCCTGGCTACACCTTC	CASSLFSPQGAPGYTF
TRBD1	TRBV7-2	TRBJ2-7	NA	TGTGCCAGCAGCTTAAACGGACAGGGGTTTTACGAGCAGTACTTC	CASSLNGQGFYEQYF
NA	TRBV11-2	TRBJ1-6	NA	TGTGCCAGCAGCGTAGGGGACACTGACTCACCCCTCCACTTT	CASSVGDTDSPLHF
NA	TRBV3-1/TRBV3-2	TRBJ2-1	NA	TGTGCCAGCAGCCAAATCCCGGGGGAGCAGTTCTTC	CASSQIPGEQFF
NA	TRBV1	TRBJ1-2	NA	TGCACCAGCAGCCTAATCGACAGCCCCATCGACGGCTACACCTTC	CTSSLIDSPIDGYTF
NA	TRBV28	TRBJ1-4	few	TGTGCCAGCAGTTTAGGGGGGGGCGGAAGCGAAAAACTGTTTTTT	CASSLGGGGSEKLFF
NA	TRBV28	TRBJ1-2	NA	TGTGCCAGCAGTAGGGACACCTATGGCTACACCTTC	CASSRDTYGYTF
TRBD1	TRBV5-1	TRBJ2-7	many	TGCGCCAGCAGCTTACCGGGACAGACACACGAGCAGTACTTC	CASSLPGQTHEQYF
NA	TRBV28	TRBJ2-3	NA	TGTGCCAGCAGCCCAGGGGGGTGGACGCAGTATTTT	CASSPGGWTQYF
TRBD1	TRBV6-5	TRBJ1-2	NA	TGTGCCAGCAGTTACGCTAGGACAGGGAACTATGGCTACACCTTC	CASSYARTGNYGYTF
TRBD2	TRBV30	TRBJ2-7	NA	TGTGCCTGGAGTTACCTAGCGGGATCCGAGCAGTACTTC	CAWSYLAGSEQYF
NA	TRBV6-6	TRBJ2-1	NA	TGTGCCAGCAGTTCCCTCAATGAGCAGTTCTTC	CASSSLNEQFF
NA	TRBV20-1	TRBJ1-1	NA	TGCAGTGCTAGTAGGGGTACTGAAGCTTTCTTT	CSASRGTEAFF
NA	TRBV5-1	TRBJ2-7	few	TGCGCCAGCAGCTTGGCGGGAATTGACAGGAGGAGGTCCTACGAGCAGTACTTC	CASSLAGIDRRRSYEQYF
TRBD1	TRBV29-1	TRBJ1-1	NA	TGCAGCGTGCCGGGACAGCCGAACACTGAAGCTTTCTTT	CSVPGQPNTEAFF
TRBD1	TRBV18	TRBJ1-2	NA	TGTGCCAGCTCACGACAGGGTTCTGGCTTTGGCTACACCTTC	CASSRQGSGFGYTF
TRBD2	TRBV10-2	TRBJ2-7	few	TGCGCCAGCCATCTAGCGGGGAGCGCCAACTTCTACGAGCAGTACTTC	CASHLAGSANFYEQYF
TRBD1	TRBV5-6	TRBJ2-2	NA	TGTGCCAGCAGCTTGGTGGGACAGGGAATTGGCGGGGAGCTGTTTTTT	CASSLVGQGIGGELFF
TRBD1	TRBV5-1	TRBJ1-3	NA	TGCGCCAGCAGCTTGGCGGGACAGGGTCCTGGAAACACCATATATTTT	CASSLAGQGPGNTIYF
NA	TRBV19	TRBJ1-5	NA	TGTGCCAGTGGCGTAGGAGGCCCCCTCAATCAGCCCCAGCATTTT	CASGVGGPLNQPQHF
TRBD1	TRBV14	TRBJ1-6	NA	TGTGCCAGCAGCCAAGAAGGGACAGTGGATCACTCCTATAATTCACCCCTCCACTTT	CASSQEGTVDHSYNSPLHF
NA	TRBV28	TRBJ2-7	NA	TGTGCCAGCAGTTTCAGGGGGGTTAAGCAGTACTTC	CASSFRGVKQYF
TRBD1	TRBV18	TRBJ1-5	NA	TGTGCCAGCTCACCAGCACAGGGGGATCAGCCCCAGCATTTT	CASSPAQGDQPQHF
NA	TRBV6-1	TRBJ2-3	few	TGTGCCAGCAGTGATGGTATGAGAGATACGCAGTATTTT	CASSDGMRDTQYF
TRBD1	TRBV5-1	TRBJ2-7	NA	TGCGCCAGCAGCTCCGGACAGGGCTCCTACGAGCAGTACTTC	CASSSGQGSYEQYF
NA	TRBV7-3	TRBJ2-2	NA	TGTGCCAGCAGCCCGCGTCTGGGGGCCCCCACCGGGGAGCTGTTTTTT	CASSPRLGAPTGELFF
TRBD1	TRBV6-5	TRBJ1-1	NA	TGTGCCAGCAGGAGCTTGAAGGGGGCGCTCACTGAAGCTTTCTTT	CASRSLKGALTEAFF
TRBD1	TRBV6-5	TRBJ1-2	NA	TGTGCCAGCAGCTTGGACAGGGGGTACGAAGGCTACACCTTC	CASSLDRGYEGYTF
TRBD1	TRBV7-3	TRBJ1-6	NA	TGTGCCAGCAGCTTAAATCCAGGGGGTCTATCACCCCTCCACTTT	CASSLNPGGLSPLHF
NA	TRBV6-1	TRBJ1-5	NA	TGTGCCAGCAGTGATAGTTTTAGCAATCAGCCCCAGCATTTT	CASSDSFSNQPQHF
NA	TRBV5-4	TRBJ2-1	NA	TGTGCCAGCAGCTTGGGGGGACTCAGCGGCTACAATGAGCAGTTCTTC	CASSLGGLSGYNEQFF
TRBD2	TRBV4-2	TRBJ2-3	NA	TGTGCCAGCAGCCAAGGGCAAGCGGGGCGAAGCACAGATACGCAGTATTTT	CASSQGQAGRSTDTQYF
NA	TRBV9	TRBJ2-1	NA	TGTGCCAGCAGCGCACTTCAGGTTTCAAGCGGTACGCAGTTCTTC	CASSALQVSSGTQFF
NA	TRBV9	TRBJ2-7	once	TGTGCCAGCAGCGTAGGGGGCGCAGGACGAGCCGAGCAGTACTTC	CASSVGGAGRAEQYF
NA	TRBV7-2	TRBJ1-5	NA	TGTGCCAGCAGCTTAGAGGGAGGGTGGCAGCCCCAGCATTTT	CASSLEGGWQPQHF
TRBD2	TRBV18	TRBJ2-1	NA	TGTGCCAGCTCACCAGAGCGGGAGAGCTCCTACAATGAGCAGTTCTTC	CASSPERESSYNEQFF
NA	TRBV3-1/TRBV3-2	TRBJ2-4	NA	TGTGCCAGCAGCCCGGGATTTACCAAAAACATTCAGTACTTC	CASSPGFTKNIQYF
TRBD1	TRBV7-2	TRBJ2-7	NA	TGTGCCAGCAGCTTAGTTCCGGGACAGGGCTACGAGCAGTACTTC	CASSLVPGQGYEQYF
NA	TRBV5-1	TRBJ2-7	NA	TGCGCCAGCAGCTTGGCCATTGAGCAAAACAGGAGCCCCTACGAGCAGTACTTC	CASSLAIEQNRSPYEQYF
NA	TRBV5-1	TRBJ1-1	NA	TGCGCCAGCAGCTTGGGGGGGCAGGGCCGTGAAGCTTTCTTT	CASSLGGQGREAFF
NA	TRBV5-5	TRBJ2-7	NA	TGTGCCAGCAGCTTTTCTACCACCGCCGAGCAGTACTTC	CASSFSTTAEQYF
NA	TRBV12-1	TRBJ2-7	NA	TGTGCCAGCAGCTTAGGACTAGCGGGATCCCTGAACGAGCAGTACTTC	CASSLGLAGSLNEQYF
NA	TRBV7-2	TRBJ1-6	NA	TGTGCCAGCAGCCGCGTACAGGGCAGGTCACCCCTCCACTTT	CASSRVQGRSPLHF